The 11 T cell receptor beta chains in this list originate from one sample, sequenced in a study of blood T cells in healthy people across ages (dated by TCRdb to about 2015). Libraries were built with 5' RACE. The data were produced on an Illumina HiSeq 2500. The second PCR ran for about 6 to 12 cycles and used a J-beta primer mix along with a sample-barcoded 5' primer. The public reads were reprocessed in TCRdb via fastp at Q25 and MiXCR, keeping in-frame beta chains. Here each entry gathers all rows of one CDR3 protein and keeps the most common genes and DNA. Counted in this sample were some 1.5 million distinct CDR3 sequences; around 40% of them appeared once. Just over 4% of the sample is held by the ten biggest clonotypes. Specimen: blood. The source is a woman aged 18-35 years in good health.

The chain links TRBV5-1 to TRBJ1-1; no clear D. CDR3 size: 16 residues. Trimming stripped 1 base from V and 0 bases from J, with 13 bases between. Germline CDR1 SGHRS, CDR2 YFSETQ. The DNA for the CDR3 is TGCGCCAGCAGCTTGACCCAGACCCCGATGAACACTGAAGCTTTCTTT. Translation: CASSLTQTPMNTEAFF.

The genes are TRBV7-2 and TRBJ1-6; D not resolved. The germline V gene encodes CDR1 SGHTA and CDR2 FQGNSA. Trimming cost V 8 bases and J 0 bases, with 14 bases left between them. The CDR3 spans 16 residues. The CDR3 bases are TGTGCCAGCCAGCCGGATATCCACTCCTATAATTCACCCCTCCACTTT. It specifies CASQPDIHSYNSPLHF. Looking up the rest from reference TRBV7-2 and TRBJ1-6 gives the full variable domain: GAGVSQSPSNKVTEKGKDVELRCDPISGHTALYWYRQSLGQGLEFLIYFQGNSAPDKSGLPSDRFSAERTGGSVSTLTIQRTQQEDSAVYLCASQPDIHSYNSPLHFGNGTRLTVT.

The V gene is TRBV5-1, the J gene TRBJ2-1, with a possible D match to TRBD1 (5 bases). CDR1 SGHRS and CDR2 YFSETQ come from the germline V gene. V dropped 0 bases and J dropped 10 bases, with 17 bases sitting between them. The CDR3 spans 15 residues. The CDR3, as DNA: TGCGCCAGCAGCTTGGCGACAGTCCTACGAGACGAGCAGTTCTTC. Protein sequence: CASSLATVLRDEQFF.

V and J are TRBV2 and TRBJ1-2; the match to TRBD1 covers 9 bases. CDR1 and CDR2 from the germline V gene are SNHLY and FYNNEI. The J segment lost 5 bases and the V segment lost 3 bases, leaving 13 bases of the junction unmatched. The CDR3 consists of 17 residues. This CDR3 is CASSDRQTGGTVYGYTF. CDR3 coding DNA: TGTGCCAGCAGTGATCGTCAGACAGGGGGAACTGTTTATGGCTACACCTTC.

This chain connects TRBV7-2 to TRBJ1-6; perhaps TRBD1 as D (6 bases). V shed 5 bases and J shed 7 bases, with 15 bases lying between them. Germline CDR1 SGHTA, CDR2 FQGNSA. The CDR3 runs to 15 residues. In DNA form, the CDR3 reads TGTGCCAGCAGCCAGACAGGCTTTCAGAATTCACCCCTCCACTTT. Its translation is CASSQTGFQNSPLHF.

This clonotype has only one observation. A junction end diverges from the germline sequence, so it may reflect a read error. The chain uses TRBV11-2 and TRBJ2-3, with 7 bases identical to TRBD1. The CDR3 totals 15 residues. Germline V gene lookup returns CDR1 SGHAT and CDR2 FQNNGV. The CDR3 protein is CASSSNRGGTETQYF. CDR3 DNA: TGTGCCAGCAGCTCCAACAGGGGTGGCACAGAGACGCAGTATTTT.

The chain carries TRBV4-3 and TRBJ2-4; perhaps TRBD1 as D (6 bases). Germline lookup yields CDR1 LGHNA and CDR2 YSLEER. Trimming took off 2 bases at V and 13 bases at J, with 21 bases between the two ends. The CDR3 length is 15 residues. CDR3 sequence reads: CASSQSGENDNEQYF. The CDR3, as DNA: TGCGCCAGCAGCCAATCAGGGGAGAATGACAATGAGCAGTACTTC.

The chain is built from TRBV5-1 and TRBJ2-5; D may match TRBD1 or TRBD2 (6 bases each). The DNA end is a closer match to TRBJ2-7, so the J assignment may be wrong. The CDR3 extends over 16 amino acids. Germline V lookup: CDR1 SGHRS, CDR2 YFSETQ. The DNA of the CDR3 is TGCGCCAGCAGCTTGTCGATGAGGGGGGTGATGGACGAGCAGTACTTC. Translated, it gives CASSLSMRGVMDEQYF.

This clonotype was counted only a few times. This chain links TRBV28 with TRBJ2-3, with a possible D match to TRBD2 (5 bases). V lost 4 bases and J lost 4, with 12 bases in between. Germline loops: CDR1 MDHEN, CDR2 SYDVKM. The CDR3 has 14 residues. The CDR3 sequence is CASSSGLASDTQYF. CDR3 in DNA: TGTGCCAGCAGTTCCGGGCTAGCCTCAGATACGCAGTATTTT.

The gene calls are TRBV20-1 and TRBJ1-2; D unresolved. CDR1 and CDR2 (germline): DFQATT, SNEGSKA (reference sequence). The V gene lost 3 bases and the J gene lost 5 bases, with 7 bases spanning the gap. The CDR3 contains 11 residues. This chain's CDR3 is CSASEFYGYTF. CDR3 DNA sequence: TGCAGTGCTAGTGAGTTTTATGGCTACACCTTC.

The genes are TRBV7-2 and TRBJ2-3; 9 positions match TRBD2. The junction had 8 bases not matched to a gene; V was cut back by 6 bases and J by 4 bases. Germline V gives CDR1 SGHTA, CDR2 FQGNSA. This CDR3 contains 15 residues. The CDR3 DNA reads TGTGCCAGCAGAGTAGCGGGAGTGCCGTCAGATACGCAGTATTTT. Residues: CASRVAGVPSDTQYF. Supplemented by reference TRBV7-2 and TRBJ2-3, the full variable domain reads GAGVSQSPSNKVTEKGKDVELRCDPISGHTALYWYRQSLGQGLEFLIYFQGNSAPDKSGLPSDRFSAERTGGSVSTLTIQRTQQEDSAVYLCASRVAGVPSDTQYFGPGTRLTVL.